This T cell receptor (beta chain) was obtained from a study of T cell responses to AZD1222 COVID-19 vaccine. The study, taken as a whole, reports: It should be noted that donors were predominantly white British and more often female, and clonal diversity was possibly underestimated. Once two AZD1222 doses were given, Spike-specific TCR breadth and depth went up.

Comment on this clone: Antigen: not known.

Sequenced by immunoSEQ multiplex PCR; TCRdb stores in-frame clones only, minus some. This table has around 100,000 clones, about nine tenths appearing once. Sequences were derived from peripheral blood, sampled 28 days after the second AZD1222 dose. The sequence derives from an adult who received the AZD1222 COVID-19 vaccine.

The DNA of the CDR3 is TGTGCCAGCAGCCCCGGCGGTAGCTCTGGAAACACCATATATTTT. Its translation is CASSPGGSSGNTIYF. The chain has TRBV28 and TRBJ1-3, with unresolved D. CDR1 and CDR2 (germline): MDHEN, SYDVKM. The CDR3 has 15 amino acids. V gave up 6 bases and J gave up 0 bases, with 12 bases separating them.